Presented here are 21 T cell receptor beta chains from one specimen sequenced in a study of shared clonotypes between healthy human individuals. Sequencing used immunoSEQ multiplex PCR; TCRdb keeps in-frame clones, though not all of them. This table holds millions of clones, about 95% found once. CD45RO-negative cells were positively selected for CCR7, leaving out terminally differentiated effector memory CD45RA+ cells. The specimen sequenced was naive CD8+ T cells sorted from blood. The receptors here all came from a man aged 18 to 30 in good health.

A note on this clone: Within the sample, other DNA sequences also encode this same CDR3. The V gene is TRBV6-5, the J gene TRBJ2-2, with unresolved D. V was clipped by 3 bases and J by 5 bases, with 10 bases between them. Germline CDR1 is MNHEY and CDR2 is SVGAGI. The CDR3 has 14 residues. The CDR3 region is CASSYGLGTGELFF. DNA of the CDR3: TGTGCCAGCAGTTATGGGTTGGGGACCGGGGAGCTGTTTTTT.

Regarding this clone: Other DNA sequences in the same sample also yield this CDR3. The chain couples TRBV7-2 to TRBJ1-6; no firm D call. This CDR3 is built from 13 residues. Germline values: CDR1 SGHTA, CDR2 FQGNSA. Trimming removed 1 base at V and 8 bases at J, with 6 bases between. CDR3 sequence reads: CASSLVSDSPLHF. CDR3 sequence (DNA): TGTGCCAGCAGCTTAGTATCCGATTCACCCCTCCACTTT.

This clone has only a few counts. This chain connects TRBV10-1 to TRBJ2-2; 9 positions agree with TRBD1. Germline CDR1 is WNHNN and CDR2 is SYGVQD (reference sequence). The CDR3 runs 14 residues. The V gene end was trimmed by 4 bases and the J gene end by 5 bases; junction bases not matched to a gene: 2. Here the CDR3 reads CASSGTGETGELFF. The CDR3 DNA is TGCGCCAGCAGTGGGACAGGGGAAACCGGGGAGCTGTTTTTT.

The chain has TRBV18 and TRBJ2-7; TRBD1 matches at 7 bases. Germline-derived CDR1 and CDR2 are KGHSH and LQKENI. The CDR3 contains 14 residues. The V and J ends lost 5 bases and 2 bases, in that order; junction bases with no gene match: 6. The CDR3 loop reads CASSEGAWTYEQYF. The DNA of the CDR3 is TGTGCCAGCTCAGAGGGGGCTTGGACCTACGAGCAGTACTTC.

The chain couples TRBV7-9 to TRBJ2-7, with D possibly TRBD2 on 5 matching bases. Trimming pared 5 bases from V and 3 bases from J, leaving 11 bases between. Germline CDR1 reads SEHNR; CDR2 reads FQNEAQ (reference sequence). The CDR3 runs to 13 residues. The CDR3 is CASSTDGLYEQYF. The CDR3, as DNA: TGTGCCAGCAGCACAGACGGACTCTACGAGCAGTACTTC.

This chain joins TRBV7-9 and TRBJ2-1, with D perhaps matching TRBD2 (5 bases). Trimming shortened V by 5 bases and J by 7 bases, and 18 bases separated the two germline ends. This CDR3 contains 15 residues. Germline V gene sequence: CDR1 SEHNR, CDR2 FQNEAQ (reference sequence). DNA for the CDR3: TGTGCCAGCAGCCCCCCCCCTTGGGAGTCGAATGAGCAGTTCTTC. Amino acids: CASSPPPWESNEQFF. The full variable domain, completed using reference TRBV7-9 and TRBJ2-1, is DTGVSQNPRHKITKRGQNVTFRCDPISEHNRLYWYRQTLGQGPEFLTYFQNEAQLEKSRLLSDRFSAERPKGSFSTLEIQRTEQGDSAMYLCASSPPPWESNEQFFGPGTRLTVL.

This clone showed up just once. The chain recombines TRBV5-5 with TRBJ1-5; D not certain. V lost 0 bases to trimming and J lost 0 bases, with 10 bases between them. The germline V gene encodes CDR1 SGHKS and CDR2 YYEKEE (reference sequence). This CDR3 is built from 16 residues. The CDR3 DNA sequence: TGTGCCAGCAGCTTGGAGGGCATACTTAGCAATCAGCCCCAGCATTTT. Protein product: CASSLEGILSNQPQHF.

The genes are TRBV6-5 and TRBJ2-5, with 10 bases identical to TRBD1. The V segment lost 5 bases and the J segment 4 bases; nucleotides outside the gene matches: 7. The CDR3 extends over 15 amino acids. Germline V gene lookup returns CDR1 MNHEY and CDR2 SVGAGI. In DNA form, the CDR3 reads TGTGCCAGCAGTCAGGGGACAGGGGCACGAGAGACCCAGTACTTC. Translating gives CASSQGTGARETQYF.

CDR3 sequence (DNA): TGTGCCTGGAGTCAGGGCGACGGCACTGAAGCTTTCTTT. Translating gives CAWSQGDGTEAFF. The chain combines TRBV30 with TRBJ1-1, with D perhaps TRBD1 (5 bases). The CDR3 length is 13 residues. V lost 2 bases, J lost 4 bases, and 11 bases lay in between. The germline V gene has CDR1 GTSNPN and CDR2 SVGIG (reference sequence).

The chain recombines TRBV2 with TRBJ2-3; 8 bases are shared with TRBD2. The V segment lost 9 bases and the J segment 2 bases; nucleotides outside the gene matches: 4. CDR1 and CDR2 (germline): SNHLY, FYNNEI. The CDR3 length is 13 residues. CDR3 DNA: TGTGCCAGACGGGGGGGCGCCACAGATACGCAGTATTTT. Residues: CARRGGATDTQYF. Full variable domain (rest looked up from reference TRBV2 and TRBJ2-3): EPEVTQTPSHQVTQMGQEVILRCVPISNHLYFYWYRQILGQKVEFLVSFYNNEISEKSEIFDDQFSVERPDGSNFTLKIRSTKLEDSAMYFCARRGGATDTQYFGPGTRLTVL.

J is TRBJ2-2 and V is TRBV27; the D gene is possibly TRBD1 (5 bases). CDR3 length: 15 residues. V was cut by 4 bases and J by 3 bases, with 12 bases left in between. CDR1 is MNHEY and CDR2 is SMNVEV in the germline V gene (reference sequence). The CDR3, as DNA: TGTGCCAGCAGTTCCAGGGATCCGTACACCGGGGAGCTGTTTTTT. This gives the protein CASSSRDPYTGELFF.

J is TRBJ1-1 and V is TRBV13; 7 nucleotides match TRBD1. The CDR3 runs 17 residues. Germline V CDR1 and CDR2: PRHDT, FYEKMQ (reference sequence). V lost 4 bases to trimming and J lost 0 bases; unmatched junction nucleotides: 11. The CDR3 coding sequence is TGTGCCAGCAGCTACGCGACAGGGCGGGGGGTGAACACTGAAGCTTTCTTT. Protein sequence: CASSYATGRGVNTEAFF.

With regard to this clone: Other DNA sequences in this sample translate to the same CDR3. The J gene is TRBJ1-1, the V gene TRBV6-6; D is possibly TRBD1 (6 bases). Germline CDR1 reads MNHNY; CDR2 reads SVGAGI (reference sequence). This CDR3 is built from 11 residues. Trimming took off 8 bases at V and 4 bases at J, with 8 bases between the two ends. Here the CDR3 reads CASLGGTEAFF. Here the CDR3 DNA reads TGTGCCAGCTTAGGGGGCACTGAAGCTTTCTTT.

The genes are TRBV30 and TRBJ1-3; TRBD1 matches 9 bases. Germline V CDR1 and CDR2: GTSNPN, SVGIG (reference sequence). The CDR3 covers 18 residues. V shed 3 bases, J shed 4 bases, and the junction held 16 bases outside the gene matches. CDR3 bases: TGTGCCTGGAGCAGGATCCGGGACAGGGATTTGCTAGGAAACACCATATATTTT. This sequence encodes CAWSRIRDRDLLGNTIYF. The variable domain in full, with the rest retrieved from reference TRBV30 and TRBJ1-3, is SQTIHQWPATLVQPVGSPLSLECTVEGTSNPNLYWYRQAAGRGLQLLFYSVGIGQISSEVPQNLSASRPQDRQFILSSKKLLLSDSGFYLCAWSRIRDRDLLGNTIYFGEGSWLTVV.

Of note for this clone: Other DNA sequences in the same sample also yield this CDR3. The chain is built from TRBV7-9 and TRBJ2-3, with D unresolved. V was clipped by 2 bases and J by 2 bases, with 5 bases between them. The germline V gene has CDR1 SEHNR and CDR2 FQNEAQ (reference sequence). CDR3 length: 13 residues. CDR3 in amino acids: CASSLPSTDTQYF. The CDR3 DNA sequence: TGTGCCAGCAGCTTACCCTCCACAGATACGCAGTATTTT.

The chain recombines TRBV10-2 with TRBJ2-7, with no clear D. This CDR3 is built from 12 residues. Trimming took 7 bases from V and 3 from J, leaving 10 bases between them. Looked up from germline, CDR1 is WSHSY and CDR2 is SAAADI. The CDR3 coding sequence is TGCGCCAGCACAGGCTGGAACTACGAGCAGTACTTC. It encodes CASTGWNYEQYF.

By frequency in the sample, this clone is medium-sized. This chain joins TRBV7-9 and TRBJ2-3, with TRBD2 matching 9 bases. The germline V gene encodes CDR1 SEHNR and CDR2 FQNEAQ (reference sequence). V was clipped by 1 base and J by 7 bases; unmatched bases: 9. The CDR3 covers 16 residues. The CDR3 region has the DNA TGTGCCAGCAGCTTAGAGGCTAGCGGGAATCCATATACGCAGTATTTT. Its translation: CASSLEASGNPYTQYF.

V usage is TRBV4-1 and J usage is TRBJ2-7, with 9 bases that match TRBD2. After removal of 1 base from V and 4 bases from J, the junction contained 8 bases not matched to a gene. This CDR3 spans 16 amino acids. Per germline, CDR1 MGHRA and CDR2 YSYEKL. CDR3 nucleotide sequence: TGCGCCAGCAGCCAAGGAGCTAGCGGGAATCGTTACGAGCAGTACTTC. Its translation is CASSQGASGNRYEQYF.

The chain is built from TRBV7-2 and TRBJ2-7; D is possibly TRBD1 or TRBD2 (5 bases each). Trimming stripped 4 bases from V and 0 bases from J, with 10 bases between. This CDR3 is built from 14 residues. Germline V CDR1 and CDR2: SGHTA, FQGNSA. CDR3 DNA: TGTGCCAGCAGCTATCCGGGGCTCTCCTACGAGCAGTACTTC. This codes for CASSYPGLSYEQYF.

Comment on this clone: The same CDR3 can be traced to other DNA sequences in this sample. This chain connects TRBV19 to TRBJ2-7; D possibly corresponds to TRBD2 (5 bases). V lost 3 bases to trimming and J lost 3 bases, with 12 bases between them. This CDR3 is 14 amino acids long. Germline CDR1 LNHDA, CDR2 SQIVND (reference sequence). For the CDR3, the DNA is TGTGCCAGTAGTATCCGAGACGGGGTCTACGAGCAGTACTTC. Amino acids: CASSIRDGVYEQYF.

The chain combines TRBV28 with TRBJ2-7; 7 bases align to TRBD2. In germline, CDR1 is MDHEN, CDR2 SYDVKM. There are 14 residues in the CDR3. V lost 7 bases, J lost 4 bases, and 10 bases stayed unmatched. The CDR3 nucleotides read TGTGCCAGCAAGGTCCCGGGGGGAGGGTACGAGCAGTACTTC. This sequence encodes CASKVPGGGYEQYF.